This entry lists 32 T cell receptor beta chains sequenced from one sample in a study of CD8 T cells in Susac syndrome. Random hexamers were used to reverse transcribe an amount of about 0.45 to 1 ug RNA. TCRdb processed the immunoSEQ multiplex PCR reads anew with MiXCR; each CDR3 protein has one entry. The table includes some 180,000 distinct CDR3 sequences, approximately 93% detected once. Sequences were obtained from CD4+ T cells from PBMCs. The receptors here all came from a human donor in good health.

For the CDR3, the DNA is TGTGCCAGCAGCTTATCAGGATATAATTCACCCCTCCACTTT. It translates to CASSLSGYNSPLHF. The V and J genes are TRBV7-9 and TRBJ1-6, with D hard to call. The V end was cut by 2 bases, the J end by 4 bases, with 6 bases between. Germline V gives CDR1 SEHNR, CDR2 FQNEAQ (reference sequence). The CDR3 is made up of 14 amino acids.

This chain joins TRBV15 and TRBJ2-1; 8 bases fit TRBD2. Germline V gene data show CDR1 as LNHNV and CDR2 as YYDKDF (reference sequence). This CDR3 is 19 amino acids long. The junction had 15 bases not matched to a gene; V was cut back by 2 bases and J by 3 bases. The CDR3 coding sequence is TGTGCCACCAGCAGACTACCAGCGGGGGCCTCAGGGCTCTACAATGAGCAGTTCTTC. Protein: CATSRLPAGASGLYNEQFF. Combining the CDR3 with reference TRBV15 and TRBJ2-1 gives the whole variable domain DAMVIQNPRYQVTQFGKPVTLSCSQTLNHNVMYWYQQKSSQAPKLLFHYYDKDFNNEADTPDNFQSRRPNTSFCFLDIRSPGLGDTAMYLCATSRLPAGASGLYNEQFFGPGTRLTVL.

This chain uses TRBV5-1 with TRBJ1-6; 8 bases agree with TRBD1. Germline CDR1 is SGHRS and CDR2 is YFSETQ. This CDR3 has 17 amino acids. The V and J ends lost 0 bases and 0 bases, in that order; junction bases with no gene match: 2. CDR3 region: CASSLVQGASYNSPLHF. The CDR3 DNA is TGCGCCAGCAGCTTGGTTCAGGGGGCCTCCTATAATTCACCCCTCCACTTT.

This clonotype was recorded once. V and J are TRBV5-4 and TRBJ1-4, with TRBD1 matching 8 bases. The V and J ends lost 4 bases and 4 bases, in that order; junction bases with no gene match: 3. Germline assignment: CDR1 SGHNT and CDR2 YYREEE (reference sequence). This CDR3 spans 14 amino acids. The CDR3 nucleotides are TGTGCCAGCAGCCAACAGGGGGATAATGAAAAACTGTTTTTT. Encoded protein: CASSQQGDNEKLFF.

The chain recombines TRBV29-1 with TRBJ2-5, with D possibly matching TRBD2 (5 bases). The CDR3 is 13 residues long. V was cut by 4 bases and J by 1 base, with 10 bases left in between. Per the germline V gene, CDR1 is SQVTM and CDR2 is ANQGSEA. The CDR3 nucleotides are TGCAGCGTTGTTCCGGGGTCCCAAGAGACCCAGTACTTC. This codes for CSVVPGSQETQYF. Full variable domain (outside the CDR3, taken from reference TRBV29-1 and TRBJ2-5): SAVISQKPSRDICQRGTSLTIQCQVDSQVTMMFWYRQQPGQSLTLIATANQGSEATYESGFVIDKFPISRPNLTFSTLTVSNMSPEDSSIYLCSVVPGSQETQYFGPGTRLLVL.

V is TRBV18 and J is TRBJ1-2, with D unclear. The CDR3 contains 14 residues. The germline V gene has CDR1 KGHSH and CDR2 LQKENI. Trimming took 6 bases from V and 2 from J, leaving 13 bases between them. The CDR3 protein is CASSPPGFNYGYTF. The CDR3 coding sequence is TGTGCCAGCTCCCCCCCGGGATTCAACTATGGCTACACCTTC.

V usage is TRBV30 and J usage is TRBJ1-2, with 7 bases that match TRBD1. Germline V gene sequence: CDR1 GTSNPN, CDR2 SVGIG (reference sequence). The CDR3 runs 12 residues. Trimming took 5 bases from V and 8 from J; bases not matched to a gene: 8. CDR3 loop: CAWGLRGLGYTF. The CDR3, as DNA: TGTGCCTGGGGGTTAAGGGGGCTAGGCTACACCTTC.

This clonotype was counted once. The rearrangement uses TRBV7-2 and TRBJ2-1; no firm D call. The V gene's germline CDR1 is SGHTA and CDR2 FQGNSA. V was clipped by 1 base and J by 4 bases, with 11 bases between them. The CDR3 sequence is 15 residues long. CDR3 nucleotide sequence: TGTGCCAGCAGCTTAGAGGCGGCTGGGTACAATGAGCAGTTCTTC. Amino acids: CASSLEAAGYNEQFF. Full variable domain (rest looked up from reference TRBV7-2 and TRBJ2-1): GAGVSQSPSNKVTEKGKDVELRCDPISGHTALYWYRQSLGQGLEFLIYFQGNSAPDKSGLPSDRFSAERTGGSVSTLTIQRTQQEDSAVYLCASSLEAAGYNEQFFGPGTRLTVL.

The chain recombines TRBV18 with TRBJ2-1, with D uncertain. From germline, CDR1 is KGHSH and CDR2 LQKENI. This CDR3 has 12 residues. Between the trimmed V and J ends, which lost 1 base and 7 bases, there was a span of 5 bases. In nucleotides, the CDR3 is TGTGCCAGCTCACCACAGGGAAATGAGCAGTTCTTC. Protein sequence: CASSPQGNEQFF.

This clonotype occurred once. V usage is TRBV20-1 and J usage is TRBJ1-1, with unresolved D. Germline CDR1 DFQATT, CDR2 SNEGSKA (reference sequence). V lost 6 bases and J 2 bases, leaving 16 bases between the germline ends. This CDR3 comprises 14 residues. CDR3 in DNA: TGCAGTGCCCACCTCACTCCTGTAAACACTGAAGCTTTCTTT. Its translation: CSAHLTPVNTEAFF.

The V call is TRBV3-1, the J call TRBJ1-1; possible D gene TRBD1, 5 bases. The CDR3 covers 13 residues. V lost 5 bases to trimming and J lost 4 bases, with 11 bases between them. From germline, CDR1 is LGHDT and CDR2 YNNKEL (reference sequence). This CDR3 is CASSNTGVTEAFF. The CDR3, as DNA: TGTGCCAGCAGCAATACAGGAGTCACTGAAGCTTTCTTT.

The rearrangement uses TRBV4-1 and TRBJ1-1; D is ambiguous. Trimming took off 7 bases at V and 6 bases at J, with 24 bases between the two ends. Germline lookup yields CDR1 MGHRA and CDR2 YSYEKL. The CDR3 is made up of 16 amino acids. This chain's CDR3 is CASTPSRLEQSAEAFF. The CDR3 coding sequence is TGCGCCAGCACACCGTCCAGACTTGAACAAAGCGCTGAAGCTTTCTTT.

CDR3: CAISESLMNTEAFF. The DNA for the CDR3 is TGTGCCATCAGTGAGTCCCTTATGAACACTGAAGCTTTCTTT. The rearrangement uses TRBV10-3 and TRBJ1-1, with D unclear. The CDR3 loop spans 14 amino acids. Germline V gene lookup returns CDR1 ENHRY and CDR2 SYGVKD. V was shortened by 0 bases and J by 0 bases, with 5 bases between the two germline ends.

This rearrangement joins TRBV11-2 to TRBJ2-4, with D perhaps TRBD1 or TRBD2 (5 bases each). V dropped 7 bases and J dropped 6 bases, with 16 bases sitting between them. Germline V gives CDR1 SGHAT, CDR2 FQNNGV. CDR3 length: 14 amino acids. CDR3 sequence: CASTAWDGLNIQYF. The CDR3 DNA reads TGTGCCAGCACCGCCTGGGACGGCCTAAACATTCAGTACTTC.

This sequence joins TRBV12-3 or TRBV12-4 and TRBJ1-1; D is perhaps TRBD1 (6 bases). Trimming took off 6 bases at V and 9 bases at J, with 14 bases between the two ends. This CDR3 spans 12 amino acids. In DNA, the CDR3 is TGTGCCAGCAGCGGAGGGGGACAACAAGCTTTCTTT. It specifies CASSGGGQQAFF.

V gene TRBV29-1 combines with J gene TRBJ2-1, with D perhaps matching TRBD1 (6 bases). V lost 7 bases, J lost 5 bases, and 12 bases lay in between. Germline CDR1 and CDR2: SQVTM and ANQGSEA. The CDR3 runs 12 residues. CDR3 sequence reads: CSGGHLDNEQFF. For the CDR3, the DNA is TGCAGCGGGGGGCATCTAGACAATGAGCAGTTCTTC.

The rearrangement joins TRBV6-2 or TRBV6-3 to TRBJ1-6; possible D gene TRBD1, 5 bases. CDR1 is MNHEY and CDR2 is SVGEGT in the germline V gene. The CDR3 extends over 14 amino acids. V lost 2 bases and J lost 7, with 9 bases in between. CDR3 sequence: CASSYGDGNSPLHF. In nucleotides, the CDR3 is TGTGCCAGCAGTTACGGGGACGGGAATTCACCCCTCCACTTT.

The rearrangement uses TRBV28 and TRBJ2-7; 9 bases align to TRBD2. Germline lookup yields CDR1 MDHEN and CDR2 SYDVKM. The CDR3 is made up of 15 amino acids. The V and J ends lost 4 bases and 4 bases, in that order; junction bases with no gene match: 8. The CDR3 spells CASSWARSGGYEQYV. CDR3 DNA sequence: TGTGCCAGCAGTTGGGCGAGAAGCGGGGGGTACGAGCAGTACGTC.

The J gene is TRBJ1-2, the V gene TRBV2; D is perhaps TRBD1 (5 bases). The V and J ends lost 1 base and 7 bases respectively, with 13 bases between them. Germline V gene sequence: CDR1 SNHLY, CDR2 FYNNEI. The CDR3 covers 14 residues. The DNA for the CDR3 is TGTGCCAGCAGTGAAGTTGGGGGTATGGGTGGCTACACCTTC. Translated: CASSEVGGMGGYTF.

The chain carries TRBV29-1 and TRBJ1-1; 8 positions agree with TRBD1. After removal of 4 bases from V and 4 bases from J, the junction contained 5 bases not matched to a gene. CDR3 length: 13 amino acids. Germline V CDR1 and CDR2: SQVTM, ANQGSEA. CDR3 DNA sequence: TGCAGCGTTGGGACAGGGAAAGGCACTGAAGCTTTCTTT. Residues: CSVGTGKGTEAFF.

The V and J genes are TRBV20-1 and TRBJ2-3; the D gene could be TRBD1 or TRBD2 (5 bases each). V was clipped by 3 bases and J by 4 bases, with 14 bases between them. This CDR3 has 14 amino acids. Germline CDR1 and CDR2: DFQATT and SNEGSKA (reference sequence). CDR3 sequence: CSASKRGISDTQYF. The CDR3 DNA is TGCAGTGCTAGTAAGAGGGGAATATCAGATACGCAGTATTTT.

The rearrangement uses TRBV12-3 or TRBV12-4 and TRBJ2-5, with D uncertain. V shed 6 bases and J shed 5 bases, with 16 bases lying between them. This CDR3 spans 14 amino acids. CDR3 sequence: CASSRHPQSETQYF. For the CDR3, the DNA is TGTGCCAGCAGCCGACACCCCCAATCGGAGACCCAGTACTTC.

Turning to this clonotype: At one end, the junction sequence differs from germline, possibly due to a read error. The gene calls are TRBV28 and TRBJ1-2; D unclear. Germline V gene sequence: CDR1 MDHEN, CDR2 SYDVKM. This CDR3 is 11 amino acids long. The CDR3 loop reads CASSLGHSSAF. The CDR3 nucleotides read TGTGCCAGCAGTTTAGGGCACTCCTCCGCCTTC.

This clonotype was observed a single time. The gene calls are TRBV18 and TRBJ2-7, with a possible D match to TRBD1 (6 bases). Trimming stripped 6 bases from V and 3 bases from J, with 12 bases between. Germline CDR1 is KGHSH and CDR2 is LQKENI. The CDR3 is 13 residues long. The CDR3 region is CASSVGTSYEQYV. CDR3 sequence (DNA): TGTGCCAGCTCGGTCGGGACAAGCTACGAGCAGTACGTC.

This clonotype has just one count. The chain carries TRBV28 and TRBJ2-5; 16 bases align to TRBD2. Per germline, CDR1 MDHEN and CDR2 SYDVKM. The V segment lost 4 bases and the J segment 3 bases; nucleotides outside the gene matches: 14. This CDR3 is 20 amino acids long. CDR3 amino acids: CASSSPFPGTSGGAEETQYF. CDR3 coding DNA: TGTGCCAGCAGTTCCCCATTCCCCGGGACTAGCGGGGGGGCGGAAGAGACCCAGTACTTC.

The DNA for the CDR3 is TGTGCCGGGCGACAGGGGAACTCTGGAAACACCATATATTTT. This translates into CAGRQGNSGNTIYF. V and J are TRBV19 and TRBJ1-3; 8 nucleotides align to TRBD1. V was clipped by 11 bases and J by 0 bases; unmatched bases: 6. Germline lookup yields CDR1 LNHDA and CDR2 SQIVND (reference sequence). The CDR3 runs 14 residues.

The rearrangement joins TRBV7-9 to TRBJ2-1; possibly TRBD2 for D (5 bases). Per the germline V gene, CDR1 is SEHNR and CDR2 is FQNEAQ (reference sequence). Trimming removed 1 base at V and 7 bases at J, with 11 bases between. CDR3 length: 14 amino acids. CDR3 in DNA: TGTGCCAGCAGCTTAGAGAAGAGGGAAAATGAGCAGTTCTTC. Protein: CASSLEKRENEQFF.

In its sample, this clonotype was seen once. The chain is built from TRBV4-3 and TRBJ1-6; D uncertain. CDR1 is LGHNA, CDR2 YSLEER, per germline. The CDR3 loop spans 15 amino acids. The V and J ends lost 3 bases and 2 bases respectively, with 8 bases between them. CDR3 residues: CASSQAPAYNSPLHF. The CDR3 coding sequence is TGCGCCAGCAGCCAGGCACCAGCCTATAATTCACCCCTCCACTTT.

This chain links TRBV7-2 with TRBJ2-1; 9 nucleotides line up with TRBD2. Germline V lookup: CDR1 SGHTA, CDR2 FQGNSA. This CDR3 has 16 amino acids. The junction had 9 bases not matched to a gene; V was cut back by 6 bases and J by 3 bases. The CDR3 coding sequence is TGTGCCAGCAGTGGACTAGCGATGAATTTCTACAATGAGCAGTTCTTC. Encoded protein: CASSGLAMNFYNEQFF.

The chain combines TRBV3-1 with TRBJ1-6; unclear D gene. The CDR3 covers 13 residues. The germline V gene encodes CDR1 LGHDT and CDR2 YNNKEL (reference sequence). Trimming removed 1 base from V and 5 bases from J, with 3 bases in between. CDR3: CASSQGDNSPLHF. CDR3 DNA: TGTGCCAGCAGCCAAGGCGATAATTCACCCCTCCACTTT.

The chain carries TRBV5-1 and TRBJ2-7, with 7 nucleotides matching TRBD2. J gave up 0 bases and V 0 bases, and 3 bases lay outside the gene matches. This CDR3 is 15 amino acids long. CDR1 and CDR2 (germline): SGHRS, YFSETQ. In DNA, the CDR3 is TGCGCCAGCAGCTTGGCCCCTAGCGGCTCCTACGAGCAGTACTTC. Its protein is CASSLAPSGSYEQYF.

V usage is TRBV3-1 and J usage is TRBJ1-5; possible D gene TRBD1, 5 bases. This CDR3 is 15 amino acids long. V was trimmed by 4 bases and J by 6 bases, leaving 16 bases between them. Germline V CDR1 and CDR2: LGHDT, YNNKEL (reference sequence). CDR3 loop: CASSPGLRRGQPQHF. CDR3 in DNA: TGTGCCAGCAGCCCGGGACTCCGGAGAGGTCAGCCCCAGCATTTT.